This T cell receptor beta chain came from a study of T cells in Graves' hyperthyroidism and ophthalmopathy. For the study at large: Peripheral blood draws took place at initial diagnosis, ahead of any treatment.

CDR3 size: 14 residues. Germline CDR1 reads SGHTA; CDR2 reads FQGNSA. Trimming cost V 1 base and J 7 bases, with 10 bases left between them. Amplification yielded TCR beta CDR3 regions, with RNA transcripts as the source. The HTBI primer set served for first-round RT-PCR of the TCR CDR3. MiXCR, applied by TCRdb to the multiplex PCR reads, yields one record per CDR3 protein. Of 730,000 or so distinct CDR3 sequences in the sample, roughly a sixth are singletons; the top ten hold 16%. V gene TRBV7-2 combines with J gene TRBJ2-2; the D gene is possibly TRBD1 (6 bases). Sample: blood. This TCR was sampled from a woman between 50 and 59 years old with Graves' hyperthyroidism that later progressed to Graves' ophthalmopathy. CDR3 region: CASSLGVGGGELFF. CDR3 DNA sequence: TGTGCCAGCAGCTTAGGAGTAGGGGGCGGGGAGCTGTTTTTT.